The clone carrying this TCR beta chain was picked up a small number of times. Its antigen is unknown. Germline V gene lookup returns CDR1 SGHNT and CDR2 YYREEE (reference sequence). This CDR3 is built from 15 residues. With V trimmed by 4 bases and J by 1 base, 8 bases remained unmatched. Each CDR3 protein gets one entry after TCRdb re-called the RT-PCR reads with MiXCR. The sample records fewer than 700,000 distinct CDR3 sequences, roughly 13% being singletons. This sample was included in a study of response to subunit inactivated influenza vaccine. Regarding the study as a whole: It was the authors' suggestion that each seasonal influenza vaccination recruits few new T cells.

Sequenced here: PBMCs from blood, sampled 45 days after vaccination. The sequence was obtained from a man between 50 and 59 years old who received an inactivated influenza vaccine. This chain joins TRBV5-4 and TRBJ2-7; 7 nucleotides align to TRBD1. As DNA, the CDR3 is TGTGCCAGCAGCCACCAGGACAGGAGTTCCTACGAGCAGTACTTC. Translation gives CASSHQDRSSYEQYF.